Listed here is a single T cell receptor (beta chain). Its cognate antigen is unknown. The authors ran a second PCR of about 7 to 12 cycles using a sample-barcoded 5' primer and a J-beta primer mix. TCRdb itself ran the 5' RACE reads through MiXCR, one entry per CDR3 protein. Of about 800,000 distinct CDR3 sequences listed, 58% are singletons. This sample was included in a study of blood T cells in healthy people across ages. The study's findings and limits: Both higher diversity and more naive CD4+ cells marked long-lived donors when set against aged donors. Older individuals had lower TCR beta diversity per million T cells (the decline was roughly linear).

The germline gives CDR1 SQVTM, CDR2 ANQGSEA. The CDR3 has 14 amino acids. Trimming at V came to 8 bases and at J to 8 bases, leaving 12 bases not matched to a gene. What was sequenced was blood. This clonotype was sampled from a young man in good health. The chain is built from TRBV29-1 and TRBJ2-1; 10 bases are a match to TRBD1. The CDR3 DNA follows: TGCAGCAAAGCCGGGACAGGGGCAAGTGATGAGCAGTTCTTC. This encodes CSKAGTGASDEQFF.